The T cell receptor beta chain under discussion was sequenced for a study of T-cell reconstitution after alpha-beta-depleted transplantation in children. As regards this clonotype: No antigen is known for it. This may stem from a read error, because a much larger clone lies one nucleotide away.

Unique molecular identifiers were built into the TCRbeta library. TCRdb called the PCR reads again in MiXCR, with one record for every CDR3 protein. The sample consists of 200,000 to 250,000 distinct CDR3 sequences, roughly 10% of them appearing once. The study's findings and limits: Surviving recipient T cells and thymic progenitors produced the high day-60 TCRbeta diversity seen in some patients. Expanded clones from the graft, numbering several hundred, reportedly supplied alpha-beta T cells about two months after transplant. T cells produced anew were the main source of T-cell counts and diversity one year after transplant.

Germline loops: CDR1 MDHEN, CDR2 SYDVKM. CDR3 size: 15 residues. J lost 7 bases, V lost 5 bases, and 7 bases had no gene match. The sequence derives from a child younger than two with acute myeloid leukemia, due to receive a stem cell transplant. The rearrangement uses TRBV28 and TRBJ2-1, with 11 bases aligning to TRBD1. Here the sequenced sample was PBMCs, taken before TCRalphabeta/CD19-depleted stem cell transplant. The CDR3 region is CASSPLGQGVNEQFF. CDR3 bases: TGTGCCAGCAGTCCCCTGGGACAGGGGGTTAATGAGCAGTTCTTC.